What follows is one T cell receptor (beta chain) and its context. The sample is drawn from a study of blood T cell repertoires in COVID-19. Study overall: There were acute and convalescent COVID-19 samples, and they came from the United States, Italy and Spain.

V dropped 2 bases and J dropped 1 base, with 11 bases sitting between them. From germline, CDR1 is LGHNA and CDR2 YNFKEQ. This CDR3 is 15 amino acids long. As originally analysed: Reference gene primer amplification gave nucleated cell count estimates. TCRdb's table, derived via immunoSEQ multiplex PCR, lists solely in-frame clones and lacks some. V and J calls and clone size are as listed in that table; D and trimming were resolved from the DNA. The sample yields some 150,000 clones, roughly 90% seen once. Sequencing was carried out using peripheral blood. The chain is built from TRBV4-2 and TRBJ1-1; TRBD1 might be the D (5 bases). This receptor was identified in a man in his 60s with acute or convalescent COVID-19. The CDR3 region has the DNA TGTGCCAGCAGCCAACCCGGGACTAAGAACACTGAAGCTTTCTTT. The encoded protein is CASSQPGTKNTEAFF.